This T cell receptor (beta chain) was captured by sequencing in a study of blood T cell repertoires in COVID-19 (dated by TCRdb to 2020 to 2021). Background for the entire study: Samples covering the acute and convalescent phases of COVID-19 were provided by collaborators in the United States, Italy and Spain. Where available, HLA class I and class II types were taken from metadata supplied by the sample provider and were not determined by assay-based typing. The samples were drawn from two sources: the first 160 participants of the ongoing ImmuneRACE study, and 1,254 subjects contributed by 6 global collaborators. Subjects who had been exposed to COVID-19, were actively infected with it, or had recovered from it provided the deeply sampled blood TCRbeta repertoires that made up the dataset. Sample metadata almost always included a de-identified subject ID, COVID-19 status, age in years and sex. The material from the prospective study consisted of cDNA or gDNA derived from T cells, B-cell-depleted T cells, or PBMCs. The repertoires were made available in a free public database intended to serve as a resource for research on the immune response to SARS-CoV-2. Study-wide findings and limitations: How much clinical and demographic metadata was included differed by source and by participant, and the metadata was provided uncurated.

Concerning this clone: Its cognate antigen has yet to be identified. Within one base of it there is no much larger clone, and no base qualities were kept.

TCRbeta CDR3 regions were amplified from genomic DNA using the immunoSEQ Assay, a bias-controlled multiplex PCR. Regarding the original processing steps: The number of nucleated cells in each sample was estimated by amplification of reference gene primers within the assay. To quantify the absolute abundance of each unique TCRbeta CDR3 rearrangement, sequence reads were collapsed and filtered. For each sample, productive Simpson clonality was calculated as the square root of Simpson's diversity index across productive rearrangements. TCRdb holds this immuneACCESS table with in-frame rearrangements only. Some clones are missing; in checked studies, unresolved V genes explain under half, and the rest has no known cause. The V and J calls and clone size were taken over from that table, and D and trimming were inferred from the DNA. The sample table shows roughly 100,000 clones, and over 65% are seen once. The top ten hold more than 20% of the sample.

Collaborating institutions collected whole blood in K2EDTA tubes following their own protocols. For TCRbeta analysis, collaborators shipped samples in one of three forms: frozen whole blood, isolated PBMCs, or DNA extracted from either of those sample types. CDR1 and CDR2, looked up from the germline V gene, are SQVTM and ANQGSEA. The CDR3 covers 13 residues, taking in both the cysteine and the phenylalanine. Just CDR3 DNA is preserved here, 39 bases in frame from base 1. V has 4 bases trimmed and J has 10 bases trimmed; junction bases matching no gene number 5. The rearrangement joined TRBV29-1 to TRBJ2-1, and TRBD2 aligns with 12 junction nucleotides. The sequence was collected from a man aged 55 to 69 with acute or convalescent COVID-19. Sequencing input: peripheral blood. The sequenced DNA is TGCAGCGTTGCGCTAGCGGGAGGGCGAGAGCAGTTCTTC. Translation gives CSVALAGGREQFF.